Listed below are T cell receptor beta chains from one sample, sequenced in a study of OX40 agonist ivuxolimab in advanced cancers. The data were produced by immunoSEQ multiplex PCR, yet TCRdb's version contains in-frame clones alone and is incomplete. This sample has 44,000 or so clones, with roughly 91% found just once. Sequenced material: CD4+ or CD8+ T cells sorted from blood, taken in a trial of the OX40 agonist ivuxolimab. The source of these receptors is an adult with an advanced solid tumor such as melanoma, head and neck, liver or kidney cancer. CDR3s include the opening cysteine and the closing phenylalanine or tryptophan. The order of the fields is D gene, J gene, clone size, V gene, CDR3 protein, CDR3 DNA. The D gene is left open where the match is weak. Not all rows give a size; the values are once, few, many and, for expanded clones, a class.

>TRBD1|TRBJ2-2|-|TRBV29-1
CSVEDRGFGTGELFF
TGCAGCGTTGAGGACAGGGGATTCGGCACCGGGGAGCTGTTTTTT
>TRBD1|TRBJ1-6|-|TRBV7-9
CASQPRTGLNSPLHF
TGTGCCAGCCAGCCAAGGACAGGGTTAAATTCACCCCTCCACTTT
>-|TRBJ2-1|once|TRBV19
CASSMWGLNNEQFF
TGTGCCAGTAGTATGTGGGGTCTTAACAATGAGCAGTTCTTC
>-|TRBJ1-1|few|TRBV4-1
CASSHAGGTEAFF
TGCGCCAGCAGCCATGCGGGGGGCACTGAAGCTTTCTTT
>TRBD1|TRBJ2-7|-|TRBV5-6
CASSAGQGSEQYF
TGTGCCAGCAGCGCCGGACAGGGATCCGAGCAGTACTTC
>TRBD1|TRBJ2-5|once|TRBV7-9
CASRPGQKETQYF
TGTGCCAGCCGCCCGGGACAGAAAGAGACCCAGTACTTC
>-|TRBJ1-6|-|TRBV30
CAWNDLNNSPLHF
TGTGCCTGGAACGACCTAAATAATTCACCCCTCCACTTT
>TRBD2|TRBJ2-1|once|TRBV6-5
CASSEPGLGNEQFF
TGTGCCAGCAGTGAACCGGGACTAGGGAATGAGCAGTTCTTC
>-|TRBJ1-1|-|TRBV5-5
CASSSRAPDEAFF
TGTGCCAGCAGCTCCAGGGCCCCCGATGAAGCTTTCTTT
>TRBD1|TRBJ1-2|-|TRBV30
CACDQTGESYGHTF
TGTGCCTGCGATCAGACAGGGGAGAGCTATGGCCACACCTTC
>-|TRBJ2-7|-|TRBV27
CASRGGGEQYF
TGTGCCAGCAGGGGTGGGGGCGAGCAGTACTTC
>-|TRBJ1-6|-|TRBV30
CAWTWGGNSPLHF
TGTGCCTGGACGTGGGGGGGTAATTCACCCCTCCACTTT
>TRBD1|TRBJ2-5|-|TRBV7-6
CASSPIDRGRETQYF
TGTGCCAGCAGCCCAATAGACAGGGGCCGGGAGACCCAGTACTTC
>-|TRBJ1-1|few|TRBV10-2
CASSESYTEAFF
TGCGCCAGCAGTGAGTCGTACACTGAAGCTTTCTTT
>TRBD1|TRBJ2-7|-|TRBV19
CASAAGGGYEQYF
TGTGCCAGTGCGGCAGGGGGTGGGTACGAGCAGTACTTC
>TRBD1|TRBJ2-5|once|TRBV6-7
CASSPQPPGQGQKTQYF
TGTGCCAGCAGTCCCCAGCCACCTGGACAGGGTCAGAAGACCCAGTACTTC
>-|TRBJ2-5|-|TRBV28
CASSPVRGRNQETQYF
TGTGCCAGCAGTCCCGTCAGGGGGAGGAACCAAGAGACCCAGTACTTC
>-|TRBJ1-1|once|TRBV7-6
CASSPERLNTEAFF
TGTGCCAGCAGCCCGGAAAGGTTGAACACTGAAGCTTTCTTT
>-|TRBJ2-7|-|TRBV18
CASSPNYEQYF
TGTGCCAGCTCACCAAACTACGAGCAGTACTTC
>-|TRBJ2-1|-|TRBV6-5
CASSNRWDEQFF
TGTGCCAGCAGTAACCGTTGGGATGAGCAGTTCTTC
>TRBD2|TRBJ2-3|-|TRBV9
CASSVTRAGNTQYF
TGTGCCAGCAGCGTTACTCGAGCGGGAAATACGCAGTATTTT
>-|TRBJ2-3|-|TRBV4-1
CASSQGTASTDTQYF
TGCGCCAGCAGCCAAGGGACAGCTAGCACAGATACGCAGTATTTT
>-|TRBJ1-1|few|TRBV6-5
CASSALGPAAEAFF
TGTGCCAGCAGTGCCCTGGGCCCGGCGGCTGAAGCTTTCTTT
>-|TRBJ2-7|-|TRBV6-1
CASSEARVSYEQYF
TGTGCCAGCAGTGAAGCGCGCGTGAGCTACGAGCAGTACTTC
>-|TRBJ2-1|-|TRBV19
CASSFGLPYNEQFF
TGTGCCAGTAGTTTTGGACTACCATACAATGAGCAGTTCTTC
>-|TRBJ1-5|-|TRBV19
CASGLLGEGQPQHF
TGTGCCAGTGGGCTGTTAGGGGAAGGTCAGCCCCAGCATTTT
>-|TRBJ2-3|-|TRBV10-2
CASRSATGGRTDTQYF
TGCGCCAGCAGGTCTGCGACGGGGGGCCGCACAGATACGCAGTATTTT
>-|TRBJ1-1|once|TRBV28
CASSLWKGGEAFF
TGTGCCAGCAGTTTATGGAAAGGGGGAGAAGCTTTCTTT
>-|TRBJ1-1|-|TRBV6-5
CASIAGLGTEAFF
TGTGCCAGCATCGCGGGATTGGGCACTGAAGCTTTCTTT
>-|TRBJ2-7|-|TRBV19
CASSLGQGIRYEQYF
TGTGCCAGTAGTCTGGGGCAGGGGATTCGGTACGAGCAGTACTTC
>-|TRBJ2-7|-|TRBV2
CASSETPQGILYEQYF
TGTGCCAGCAGTGAAACACCTCAGGGGATCCTCTACGAGCAGTACTTC
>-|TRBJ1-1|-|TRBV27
CASSLRETKNTEAFF
TGTGCCAGCAGTTTACGGGAAACGAAGAACACTGAAGCTTTCTTT
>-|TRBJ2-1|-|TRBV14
CASSLMVEEQFF
TGTGCCAGCAGCCTAATGGTGGAGGAGCAGTTCTTC
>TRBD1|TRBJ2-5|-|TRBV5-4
CASSPRGQEETQYF
TGTGCCAGCAGCCCCAGGGGGCAGGAAGAGACCCAGTACTTC
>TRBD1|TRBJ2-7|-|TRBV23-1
CASRGRPGQGYEQYF
TGCGCCAGCAGGGGCCGTCCGGGACAGGGCTACGAGCAGTACTTC
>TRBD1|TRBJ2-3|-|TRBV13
CASSLTGGSTDTQYF
TGTGCCAGCAGCTTAACAGGGGGGAGCACAGATACGCAGTATTTT
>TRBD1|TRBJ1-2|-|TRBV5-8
CASSLGDRFNYGYTF
TGTGCCAGCAGCTTGGGGGACAGATTTAACTATGGCTACACCTTC
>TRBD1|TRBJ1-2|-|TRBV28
CASSSTGAAGYGYTF
TGTGCCAGCAGTTCTACAGGGGCCGCGGGCTATGGCTACACCTTC
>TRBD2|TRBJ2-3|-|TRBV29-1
CSVEEGLAGVADTQYF
TGCAGCGTTGAAGAGGGACTAGCGGGAGTTGCGGATACGCAGTATTTT
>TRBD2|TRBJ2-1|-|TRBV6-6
CASTLAGSSYNEQFF
TGTGCCAGCACCTTAGCGGGATCGTCCTACAATGAGCAGTTCTTC
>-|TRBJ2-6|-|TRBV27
CASSPRGSGANVLTF
TGTGCCAGCAGCCCCAGGGGCTCTGGGGCCAACGTCCTGACTTTC
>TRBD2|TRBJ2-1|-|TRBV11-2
CASSTRTSGAYNEQFF
TGTGCCAGCAGCACGCGGACTAGCGGAGCCTACAATGAGCAGTTCTTC
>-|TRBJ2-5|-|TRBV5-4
CASSLRGTQYF
TGTGCCAGCAGCTTGCGCGGAACCCAGTACTTC
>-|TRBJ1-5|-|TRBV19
CASSIGQGINQPQHF
TGTGCCAGTAGTATTGGGCAGGGAATAAATCAGCCCCAGCATTTT
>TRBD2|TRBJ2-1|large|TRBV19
CASSIVAGPYNEQFF
TGTGCCAGTAGTATTGTAGCGGGCCCCTACAATGAGCAGTTCTTC
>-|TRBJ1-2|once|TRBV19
CASSPGTNYGYTF
TGTGCCAGTAGTCCCGGGACCAACTATGGCTACACCTTC
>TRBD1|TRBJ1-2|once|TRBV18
CASSPRTGVYDGYTF
TGTGCCAGCTCACCACGTACAGGGGTTTACGATGGCTACACCTTC
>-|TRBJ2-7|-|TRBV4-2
CASSQDTLTYEQYF
TGTGCCAGCAGCCAAGATACCCTGACCTACGAGCAGTACTTC